Detailed here is one T cell receptor beta chain. The sample originates from a study of blood T cell repertoires in COVID-19. Whole-study context: Samples of COVID-19 (acute and convalescent) were obtained from the United States, Italy and Spain. Sources were T cells, B-cell-depleted T cells, or PBMCs; the material itself was cDNA or gDNA.

As processed by the authors: Amplification of reference gene primers provided the estimated nucleated cell counts. Repertoires were generated with immunoSEQ multiplex PCR, while TCRdb's copy carries only in-frame clones and drops some. V and J calls and clone size are those listed in that table; D and trimming were worked out from the DNA. The sample records under 250,000 clones, approximately 87% being singletons. The receptor comes from a woman in her 70s with active or convalescent COVID-19. Sequences were obtained from peripheral blood.

The CDR3 nucleotides are TGTGCCAGTAGTAACGGAGGCATCTATGGCTACACCTTC. This codes for CASSNGGIYGYTF. The gene calls are TRBV19 and TRBJ1-2; the D is unclear. V was pared by 4 bases and J by 4 bases, with 10 bases between. The CDR3 has 13 amino acids. The germline CDR1 and CDR2 sequences are LNHDA and SQIVND (reference sequence).